The 26 T cell receptor beta chains below come from one sample, sequenced in a study of blood T cell repertoires in COVID-19. The assay was immunoSEQ multiplex PCR, and TCRdb's table has in-frame clones only and misses some. The sample gives about 240,000 clones, 86% of which show up once; 6.2% is in the top ten. Sample: peripheral blood. The receptors here all came from a man aged 55 to 70 with acute or convalescent COVID-19.

This clone was recorded a few times. V and J are TRBV11-3 and TRBJ2-1; 7 positions match TRBD2. CDR3 length: 12 amino acids. After removal of 5 bases from V and 7 bases from J, the junction contained 2 bases not matched to a gene. Germline CDR1 reads SGHNT; CDR2 reads YENEEA. The CDR3 sequence is CASSRTRNEQFF. The CDR3, as DNA: TGTGCCAGCAGCCGGACTAGGAATGAGCAGTTCTTC. Complete variable domain (other parts from reference TRBV11-3 and TRBJ2-1): EAGVVQSPRYKIIEKKQPVAFWCNPISGHNTLYWYLQNLGQGPELLIRYENEEAVDDSQLPKDRFSAERLKGVDSTLKIQPAELGDSAVYLCASSRTRNEQFFGPGTRLTVL.

V is TRBV7-9 and J is TRBJ2-5; tentative D call: TRBD1 (6 bases). In germline, CDR1 is SEHNR, CDR2 FQNEAQ (reference sequence). The CDR3 is made up of 14 amino acids. Trimming took off 5 bases at V and 4 bases at J, with 14 bases between the two ends. The CDR3 spells CASSPTTGIETQYF. The CDR3 DNA is TGTGCCAGCAGCCCGACGACAGGCATAGAGACCCAGTACTTC.

This sequence joins TRBV29-1 and TRBJ1-4; TRBD1 is a possible D gene (6 bases). Between the trimmed V and J ends, which lost 6 bases and 3 bases, there was a span of 20 bases. CDR1 SQVTM and CDR2 ANQGSEA come from the germline V gene. The CDR3 runs 16 residues. The DNA for the CDR3 is TGCAGCGTCGTCGAACAGGGTGTAACGGCTAATGAAAAACTGTTTTTT. Amino acid sequence: CSVVEQGVTANEKLFF. The full variable domain, rest sourced from reference TRBV29-1 and TRBJ1-4, is SAVISQKPSRDICQRGTSLTIQCQVDSQVTMMFWYRQQPGQSLTLIATANQGSEATYESGFVIDKFPISRPNLTFSTLTVSNMSPEDSSIYLCSVVEQGVTANEKLFFGSGTQLSVL.

The chain employs TRBV6-6 and TRBJ2-7; TRBD1 matches 7 bases. V trimming: 7 bases; J trimming: 4 bases; junction bases outside the gene matches: 7. The CDR3 has 13 amino acids. Germline V gene sequence: CDR1 MNHNY, CDR2 SVGAGI (reference sequence). CDR3 protein: CASIGTVLYEQYF. The CDR3 coding sequence is TGTGCCAGCATCGGGACAGTACTTTACGAGCAGTACTTC.

This chain joins TRBV6-2 or TRBV6-3 and TRBJ2-7; a possible D gene is TRBD2 (6 bases). Germline V gene sequence: CDR1 MNHEY, CDR2 SVGEGT. The ends were cut back, 2 bases at V and 2 bases at J, with 13 bases in the middle. CDR3 length: 15 residues. CDR3 sequence: CASSYNPLAAYEQYF. The CDR3 nucleotides read TGTGCCAGCAGTTACAACCCCTTAGCGGCCTACGAGCAGTACTTC.

V is TRBV18 and J is TRBJ1-1, with D possibly matching TRBD1 (5 bases). Per the germline V gene, CDR1 is KGHSH and CDR2 is LQKENI. CDR3 length: 14 amino acids. V was pared by 1 base and J by 3 bases, with 9 bases between. Here the CDR3 reads CASSPRGEDTEAFF. Written as DNA, the CDR3 is TGTGCCAGCTCACCACGGGGGGAGGACACTGAAGCTTTCTTT.

The chain joins TRBV14 to TRBJ2-2; 7 nucleotides match TRBD2. The CDR3 totals 15 residues. The V gene end was trimmed by 6 bases and the J gene end by 4 bases; junction bases not matched to a gene: 8. Germline assignment: CDR1 SGHDN and CDR2 FVKESK. The CDR3 reads CASSPSGGRTGELFF. CDR3 DNA: TGTGCCAGCAGTCCTAGCGGAGGGCGCACCGGGGAGCTGTTTTTT.

This clone was seen once. The chain combines TRBV5-1 with TRBJ2-5, with 11 positions matching TRBD1. This CDR3 is 15 amino acids long. Germline CDR1 reads SGHRS; CDR2 reads YFSETQ. Trimming took 2 bases from V and 5 from J; bases not matched to a gene: 5. The DNA for the CDR3 is TGCGCCAGCAGCTTAGCCGGGACAGGGGGGGAGACCCAGTACTTC. Residues: CASSLAGTGGETQYF.

In this sample, this clone turned up once. CDR3: CSVVPQGPDTEAFF. The CDR3 nucleotides are TGCAGCGTTGTCCCACAGGGGCCCGACACTGAAGCTTTCTTT. The V call is TRBV29-1, the J call TRBJ1-1; 7 positions agree with TRBD1. The CDR3 sequence is 14 residues long. The V gene's germline CDR1 is SQVTM and CDR2 ANQGSEA. V gave up 4 bases and J gave up 3 bases; unmatched junction bases: 8.

The chain uses TRBV30 and TRBJ1-3; perhaps TRBD1 as D (6 bases). The V gene's germline CDR1 is GTSNPN and CDR2 SVGIG (reference sequence). The CDR3 contains 14 residues. Trimming left V 7 bases short and J 2 bases short, with 15 bases between. The CDR3 DNA sequence: TGTGCCTCCCGACAGGCGTTGGCTGGAAACACCATATATTTT. This codes for CASRQALAGNTIYF. Full variable domain (missing parts from reference TRBV30 and TRBJ1-3): SQTIHQWPATLVQPVGSPLSLECTVEGTSNPNLYWYRQAAGRGLQLLFYSVGIGQISSEVPQNLSASRPQDRQFILSSKKLLLSDSGFYLCASRQALAGNTIYFGEGSWLTVV.

This clone was detected only a few times. This rearrangement joins TRBV24-1 to TRBJ2-2; 8 bases are shared with TRBD1. Germline CDR1 KGHDR, CDR2 SFDVKD. The length of the CDR3 is 15 residues. The junction had 4 bases not matched to a gene; V was cut back by 4 bases and J by 4 bases. CDR3 nucleotides: TGTGCCACCAGTGACAGGACAGGGTTCACCGGGGAGCTGTTTTTT. This codes for CATSDRTGFTGELFF.

The rearrangement links TRBV27 to TRBJ1-5, with TRBD1 matching over 9 bases. V gave up 6 bases and J gave up 6 bases; unmatched junction bases: 9. The CDR3 loop spans 15 amino acids. Germline V gives CDR1 MNHEY, CDR2 SMNVEV (reference sequence). This CDR3 is CASSMGQGVTQPQHF. CDR3 in DNA: TGTGCCAGCAGCATGGGACAGGGTGTCACTCAGCCCCAGCATTTT.

This clone was seen a handful of times. The J gene is TRBJ1-2, the V gene TRBV7-9, with 7 bases matching TRBD1. The junction had 9 bases not matched to a gene; V was cut back by 4 bases and J by 7 bases. Germline values: CDR1 SEHNR, CDR2 FQNEAQ (reference sequence). The CDR3 covers 14 residues. This chain's CDR3 is CASSSPGGGTGYTF. The CDR3 bases are TGTGCCAGCAGCTCTCCTGGAGGGGGCACTGGCTACACCTTC. The full variable domain, with the rest looked up from reference TRBV7-9 and TRBJ1-2, is DTGVSQNPRHKITKRGQNVTFRCDPISEHNRLYWYRQTLGQGPEFLTYFQNEAQLEKSRLLSDRFSAERPKGSFSTLEIQRTEQGDSAMYLCASSSPGGGTGYTFGSGTRLTVV.

The V call is TRBV2, the J call TRBJ1-5; tentatively, D is TRBD1 (5 bases). This CDR3 comprises 12 residues. Looked up from germline, CDR1 is SNHLY and CDR2 is FYNNEI. Trimming cost V 6 bases and J 11 bases, with 14 bases left between them. The CDR3 here is CASSAGIWAQHF. CDR3 bases: TGTGCCAGCAGCGCAGGGATTTGGGCCCAGCATTTT.

This chain links TRBV9 with TRBJ2-1; D may be TRBD2 (5 bases). V lost 2 bases, J lost 4 bases, and 13 bases lay in between. The CDR3 covers 15 residues. From germline, CDR1 is SGDLS and CDR2 YYNGEE. CDR3 sequence (DNA): TGTGCCAGCAGCGTTGACGGGAAGGGTTACAATGAGCAGTTCTTC. This gives the protein CASSVDGKGYNEQFF.

The chain links TRBV25-1 to TRBJ2-1; 13 positions agree with TRBD2. The CDR3 length is 14 residues. V shed 7 bases and J 12 bases; nucleotides not matched to a gene: 9. Germline V gives CDR1 MGHDK, CDR2 SYGVNS. The CDR3 spells CASKGTSGAGRQFF. The CDR3, as DNA: TGTGCCAGCAAGGGGACTAGCGGGGCCGGTAGGCAGTTCTTC.

V usage is TRBV10-3 and J usage is TRBJ1-5; perhaps TRBD1 as D (5 bases). CDR1 and CDR2 from the germline V gene are ENHRY and SYGVKD. V was trimmed by 1 base and J by 7 bases, leaving 14 bases between them. CDR3 length: 15 amino acids. CDR3 protein: CAISEWGGKGQPQHF. The DNA of the CDR3 is TGTGCCATCAGTGAGTGGGGGGGGAAAGGACAGCCCCAGCATTTT.

The rearrangement uses TRBV7-9 and TRBJ2-7; 10 bases line up with TRBD2. Germline CDR1 SEHNR, CDR2 FQNEAQ (reference sequence). With 6 bases clipped from V and 5 bases from J, the junction kept 16 bases outside the gene matches. The CDR3 is 17 amino acids. CDR3 sequence: CASSYTSGILPRNEQYF. The CDR3 bases are TGTGCCAGCAGTTATACTAGCGGGATTCTGCCACGGAACGAGCAGTACTTC.

V gene TRBV7-8 combines with J gene TRBJ2-5; D is possibly TRBD2 (7 bases). The V end lost 3 bases, the J end lost 5 bases, and 16 bases lay between the germline ends. The CDR3 extends over 15 amino acids. Per the germline V gene, CDR1 is SGHVS and CDR2 is FQNEAQ. This CDR3 reads CASSFRGASGETQYF. DNA for the CDR3: TGTGCCAGCAGCTTTCGGGGGGCGAGCGGCGAGACCCAGTACTTC. Full variable domain (remainder filled in from reference TRBV7-8 and TRBJ2-5): GAGVSQSPRYKVAKRGQDVALRCDPISGHVSLFWYQQALGQGPEFLTYFQNEAQLDKSGLPSDRFFAERPEGSVSTLKIQRTQQEDSAVYLCASSFRGASGETQYFGPGTRLLVL.

The genes are TRBV6-2 or TRBV6-3 and TRBJ1-5, with D tentatively TRBD1 (6 bases). Germline CDR1 reads MNHEY; CDR2 reads SVGEGT. The CDR3 spans 14 residues. Deletions cut 0 bases from V and 6 bases from J, with 9 bases between. The CDR3 sequence is CASSYSRGTQPQHF. Written as DNA, the CDR3 is TGTGCCAGCAGTTACTCTAGGGGGACTCAGCCCCAGCATTTT.

In its sample, this clone was seen a few times. V is TRBV6-6 and J is TRBJ1-2, with 8 bases matching TRBD1. J was trimmed by 0 bases and V by 8 bases; bases with no gene match: 8. The CDR3 totals 15 residues. The germline gives CDR1 MNHNY, CDR2 SVGAGI (reference sequence). CDR3 nucleotide sequence: TGTGCCAGCGACAATGGACAGGGCCCTAACTATGGCTACACCTTC. Protein product: CASDNGQGPNYGYTF.

The J gene is TRBJ2-2, the V gene TRBV7-2, with 8 bases that match TRBD2. Germline-derived CDR1 and CDR2 are SGHTA and FQGNSA. Losses at the gene ends were 6 bases for V and 1 base for J; bases not matched to a gene: 7. The CDR3 loop spans 16 amino acids. The DNA for the CDR3 is TGTGCCAGCAGAGTACCTAGCGGGCAGAACACCGGGGAGCTGTTTTTT. It codes for CASRVPSGQNTGELFF.

The CDR3 is CASTRDRGLETQYF. The CDR3 DNA reads as TGTGCCAGCACCCGGGACAGGGGGCTAGAGACCCAGTACTTC. J is TRBJ2-5 and V is TRBV6-6, with 12 bases identical to TRBD1. Germline V gene lookup returns CDR1 MNHNY and CDR2 SVGAGI (reference sequence). The V and J ends lost 7 bases and 4 bases, in that order; junction bases with no gene match: 4. This CDR3 is 14 amino acids long.

The V call is TRBV4-3, the J call TRBJ2-1, with a tentative D call TRBD2 (6 bases). V dropped 1 base and J dropped 10 bases, with 11 bases sitting between them. Germline V lookup: CDR1 LGHNA, CDR2 YSLEER. This CDR3 region has 13 residues. This CDR3 reads CASSQAPGLEQFF. For the CDR3, the DNA is TGCGCCAGCAGCCAAGCCCCGGGACTGGAGCAGTTCTTC.

The DNA for the CDR3 is TGTGCCACCAGTGATCGCGGGACAGGGGTTTACGGCGAGCAGTACTTC. Translating it yields CATSDRGTGVYGEQYF. V is TRBV24-1 and J is TRBJ2-7, with 10 bases lining up with TRBD1. Germline V lookup: CDR1 KGHDR, CDR2 SFDVKD. V was clipped by 3 bases and J by 6 bases; unmatched bases: 10. The CDR3 is made up of 16 amino acids.

The chain joins TRBV7-9 to TRBJ1-5; the match to TRBD1 covers 8 bases. The length of the CDR3 is 15 residues. The germline CDR1 and CDR2 sequences are SEHNR and FQNEAQ (reference sequence). The V gene end was trimmed by 8 bases and the J gene end by 2 bases; junction bases not matched to a gene: 8. The DNA for the CDR3 is TGTGCCAGCGGCCCGACAGGGGACGGCAATCAGCCCCAGCATTTT. This sequence encodes CASGPTGDGNQPQHF.